Below, 23 T cell receptor beta chains from the same sample are listed, as sequenced in a study of blood T cell repertoires in COVID-19. Using immunoSEQ multiplex PCR, the repertoire was profiled, and TCRdb retains in-frame clones only, with some absent. The sample lists over 150,000 clones; 80% to 90% were seen once. Source material: peripheral blood. These TCRs come from a man between 18 and 29 years old who had recovered from COVID-19.

The V and J genes are TRBV18 and TRBJ1-3; D is perhaps TRBD1 (5 bases). The CDR3 has 17 residues. V was shortened by 3 bases and J by 1 base, with 16 bases between the two germline ends. CDR1 is KGHSH and CDR2 is LQKENI in the germline V gene. The CDR3 region has the DNA TGTGCCAGCTCACCTTGGGGCAGGGAGGCTTCTGGAAACACCATATATTTT. Its translation: CASSPWGREASGNTIYF.

The chain uses TRBV9 and TRBJ1-3; D is perhaps TRBD1 (5 bases). The germline V and J ends were trimmed by 4 bases and 0 bases, with 11 bases remaining between them. This CDR3 contains 15 residues. Looked up from germline, CDR1 is SGDLS and CDR2 is YYNGEE. The CDR3: CASSPGGVSGNTIYF. CDR3 in DNA: TGTGCCAGCAGCCCTGGGGGGGTCTCTGGAAACACCATATATTTT.

Here the CDR3 reads CASSQAPFSGANVLTF. CDR3 in DNA: TGTGCCAGCAGCCAGGCCCCGTTCTCTGGGGCCAACGTCCTGACTTTC. V is TRBV4-2 and J is TRBJ2-6, with D unresolved. Germline CDR1 reads LGHNA; CDR2 reads YNFKEQ. CDR3 length: 16 amino acids. V lost 3 bases and J 0 bases, leaving 9 bases between the germline ends.

The chain links TRBV12-5 to TRBJ2-4; perhaps TRBD2 as D (7 bases). V gave up 7 bases and J gave up 6 bases, with 22 bases separating them. The CDR3 runs 16 residues. CDR1 and CDR2 from the germline V gene are LGHNT and FRNRAP. CDR3 bases: TGTGCTAGTGCCGGAGGGGGGGCGGGAGTAACAAACATTCAGTACTTC. Translation: CASAGGGAGVTNIQYF.

The chain uses TRBV9 and TRBJ2-5; 12 bases fit TRBD1. The CDR3 is 15 residues long. J gave up 5 bases and V 3 bases, and 5 bases lay outside the gene matches. Germline lookup yields CDR1 SGDLS and CDR2 YYNGEE. The CDR3 is CASSAGQGARETQYF. For the CDR3, the DNA is TGTGCCAGCAGCGCGGGACAGGGGGCGAGGGAGACCCAGTACTTC.

The J gene is TRBJ1-3, the V gene TRBV9; D gene unclear. CDR1 is SGDLS and CDR2 is YYNGEE in the germline V gene. The CDR3 has 15 amino acids. V lost 0 bases and J 0 bases, leaving 7 bases between the germline ends. The CDR3 loop reads CASSVETHSGNTIYF. CDR3 nucleotide sequence: TGTGCCAGCAGCGTAGAGACACACTCTGGAAACACCATATATTTT.

The chain is built from TRBV5-1 and TRBJ2-4; D is perhaps TRBD2 (5 bases). Trimming left V 5 bases short and J 9 bases short, with 18 bases between. Germline lookup yields CDR1 SGHRS and CDR2 YFSETQ. The CDR3 contains 14 residues. For the CDR3, the DNA is TGCGCCAGCAGGCTTGACCCTGAGGGTGGCATTCAGTACTTC. It is translated as CASRLDPEGGIQYF.

V and J are TRBV2 and TRBJ2-5; the match to TRBD2 covers 14 bases. Germline CDR1 and CDR2: SNHLY and FYNNEI. The J segment lost 8 bases and the V segment lost 1 base, leaving 3 bases of the junction unmatched. The CDR3 is 15 amino acids. CDR3 DNA sequence: TGTGCCAGCAGTGAAGGGGGGACTAGCGGGAGAACCCAGTACTTC. It yields the protein CASSEGGTSGRTQYF.

The chain combines TRBV27 with TRBJ2-3; 7 nucleotides agree with TRBD1. In germline, CDR1 is MNHEY, CDR2 SMNVEV (reference sequence). The CDR3 length is 15 residues. J gave up 6 bases and V 5 bases, and 11 bases lay outside the gene matches. The CDR3 nucleotides read TGTGCCAGCAGTCGACAGGGCGGCAGGGGGGATACGCAGTATTTT. The encoded protein is CASSRQGGRGDTQYF.

The V and J genes are TRBV9 and TRBJ2-7, with D possibly being TRBD2 (6 bases). V lost 0 bases to trimming and J lost 2 bases, with 12 bases between them. Germline V gene sequence: CDR1 SGDLS, CDR2 YYNGEE. The CDR3 is made up of 15 amino acids. Written as DNA, the CDR3 is TGTGCCAGCAGCGTAGATTTTAGCGGCACCTACGAGCAGTACTTC. Residues: CASSVDFSGTYEQYF.

This chain connects TRBV6-5 to TRBJ2-7; D possibly corresponds to TRBD1 (5 bases). Deletions cut 8 bases from V and 1 base from J, with 12 bases between. Germline-derived CDR1 and CDR2 are MNHEY and SVGAGI. This CDR3 has 13 amino acids. CDR3 sequence: CASSRQGSYEQYF. CDR3 in DNA: TGTGCCAGCTCAAGGCAGGGATCCTACGAGCAGTACTTC.

The CDR3 DNA is TGTGCCAGTAGCTTAGGACAGACGACCAACACCGGGGAGCTGTTTTTT. This gives the protein CASSLGQTTNTGELFF. The rearrangement joins TRBV19 to TRBJ2-2; D perhaps matches TRBD1 (6 bases). Germline V gene lookup returns CDR1 LNHDA and CDR2 SQIVND (reference sequence). The germline V and J ends were trimmed by 6 bases and 2 bases, with 16 bases remaining between them. The length of the CDR3 is 16 residues. Supplemented by reference TRBV19 and TRBJ2-2, the full variable domain reads DGGITQSPKYLFRKEGQNVTLSCEQNLNHDAMYWYRQDPGQGLRLIYYSQIVNDFQKGDIAEGYSVSREKKESFPLTVTSAQKNPTAFYLCASSLGQTTNTGELFFGEGSRLTVL.

The chain combines TRBV18 with TRBJ1-2; D not resolved. Germline CDR1 is KGHSH and CDR2 is LQKENI. CDR3 length: 13 amino acids. Trimming removed 3 bases from V and 3 bases from J, with 8 bases in between. The chain's CDR3 is CASSPSEDYGYTF. CDR3 in DNA: TGTGCCAGCTCACCTAGCGAGGACTATGGCTACACCTTC. Full variable domain (missing parts from reference TRBV18 and TRBJ1-2): NAGVMQNPRHLVRRRGQEARLRCSPMKGHSHVYWYRQLPEEGLKFMVYLQKENIIDESGMPKERFSAEFPKEGPSILRIQQVVRGDSAAYFCASSPSEDYGYTFGSGTRLTVV.

The chain uses TRBV3-1 (or the pseudogene TRBV3-2) and TRBJ1-1; D is undetermined. Germline CDR1 LGHDT, CDR2 YNNKEL (reference sequence). Trimming shortened V by 5 bases and J by 7 bases, and 8 bases separated the two germline ends. The CDR3 spans 11 residues. The CDR3 bases are TGTGCCAGCAGCAGGTCGGGTGAAGCTTTCTTT. This codes for CASSRSGEAFF.

The V and J genes are TRBV12-3 or TRBV12-4 and TRBJ1-5; D gene ambiguous. The CDR3 contains 13 residues. V dropped 4 bases and J dropped 5 bases, with 9 bases sitting between them. CDR3: CASSSQSYQPQHF. The DNA for the CDR3 is TGTGCCAGCAGTTCACAGAGTTATCAGCCCCAGCATTTT.

V gene TRBV5-1 combines with J gene TRBJ1-1; the match to TRBD1 covers 9 bases. Per the germline V gene, CDR1 is SGHRS and CDR2 is YFSETQ. After removal of 4 bases from V and 4 bases from J, the junction contained 11 bases not matched to a gene. The CDR3 sequence is 16 residues long. The CDR3 reads CASSLGQGDRTTEAFF. In DNA, the CDR3 is TGCGCCAGCAGCCTGGGACAGGGTGATCGGACCACTGAAGCTTTCTTT.

The V call is TRBV6-5, the J call TRBJ1-1; a possible D gene is TRBD1 (6 bases). Looked up from germline, CDR1 is MNHEY and CDR2 is SVGAGI. V dropped 0 bases and J dropped 1 base, with 12 bases sitting between them. This CDR3 is 16 amino acids long. The CDR3 DNA reads as TGTGCCAGCAGTTACTCCCCCTGGACAGCGAACACTGAAGCTTTCTTT. It encodes CASSYSPWTANTEAFF.

This chain links TRBV27 with TRBJ2-1, with D possibly being TRBD1 (5 bases). Trimming removed 6 bases at V and 5 bases at J, with 14 bases between. From germline, CDR1 is MNHEY and CDR2 SMNVEV (reference sequence). The CDR3 covers 14 residues. The chain's CDR3 is CASRYLGDDNEQFF. For the CDR3, the DNA is TGTGCCAGCAGGTACTTAGGGGATGACAATGAGCAGTTCTTC.

The chain carries TRBV12-3 or TRBV12-4 and TRBJ1-2, with unresolved D. The V end lost 10 bases, the J end lost 4 bases, and 13 bases lay between the germline ends. This CDR3 has 12 amino acids. The CDR3 protein is CATTSGLYGYTF. The DNA of the CDR3 is TGTGCCACCACTTCAGGTCTCTATGGCTACACCTTC.

V gene TRBV11-2 combines with J gene TRBJ2-2, with 12 bases identical to TRBD2. V shed 7 bases and J 1 base; nucleotides not matched to a gene: 4. Germline CDR1 is SGHAT and CDR2 is FQNNGV. The CDR3 runs to 16 residues. DNA for the CDR3: TGTGCCAGCACCGGGACTAGCGGGCTGAACACCGGGGAGCTGTTTTTT. Encoded protein: CASTGTSGLNTGELFF.

The chain carries TRBV6-5 and TRBJ1-1; possibly TRBD1 for D (5 bases). Trimming took 2 bases from V and 7 from J, leaving 11 bases between them. The V gene's germline CDR1 is MNHEY and CDR2 SVGAGI. CDR3 size: 13 residues. The DNA of the CDR3 is TGTGCCAGCAGTTACCAGGGCCGATATGAAGCTTTCTTT. Its translation is CASSYQGRYEAFF.

The genes are TRBV5-4 and TRBJ2-3, with TRBD2 matching 8 bases. The CDR3 totals 16 residues. Germline V gene sequence: CDR1 SGHNT, CDR2 YYREEE (reference sequence). After removal of 3 bases from V and 1 base from J, the junction contained 7 bases not matched to a gene. Written as DNA, the CDR3 is TGTGCCAGCAGCTCCCGACTAGCGAGGGGCACAGATACGCAGTATTTT. This encodes CASSSRLARGTDTQYF. The complete variable domain, with remaining parts taken from reference TRBV5-4 and TRBJ2-3, reads ETGVTQSPTHLIKTRGQQVTLRCSSQSGHNTVSWYQQALGQGPQFIFQYYREEENGRGNFPPRFSGLQFPNYSSELNVNALELDDSALYLCASSSRLARGTDTQYFGPGTRLTVL.

The rearrangement links TRBV9 to TRBJ1-5; no firm D call. CDR1 is SGDLS and CDR2 is YYNGEE in the germline V gene. The CDR3 has 15 residues. V was cut by 4 bases and J by 0 bases, with 11 bases left in between. CDR3 sequence: CASSPTGISNQPQHF. The CDR3 nucleotides read TGTGCCAGCAGCCCCACCGGGATTAGCAATCAGCCCCAGCATTTT.